This paragraph reports one T cell receptor beta chain. Its antigen is undetermined. This sample is drawn from a study of T cell responses to AZD1222 COVID-19 vaccine. Overall study results and limits: Samples come after the peak T cell response, not at day 14. Two AZD1222 administrations were followed by greater Spike-specific TCR breadth and depth. Among the donors, most were white British and more were female, and clonal diversity was possibly underestimated.

The protocol was immunoSEQ multiplex PCR, while the TCRdb copy is restricted to in-frame clones and leaves out a portion. The data contain roughly 100,000 clones, nearly 90% of them singletons. Trimming left V 3 bases short and J 8 bases short, with 16 bases between. CDR1 and CDR2 from the germline V gene are MDHEN and SYDVKM. The CDR3 contains 14 residues. The analysis combined second doses at about 4 or about 12 weeks. This TCR came from an adult who received the AZD1222 COVID-19 vaccine. The chain carries TRBV28 and TRBJ1-2; TRBD1 might be the D (5 bases). The sequenced sample was peripheral blood, obtained 28 days after the second AZD1222 dose. In nucleotides, the CDR3 is TGTGCCAGCAGTTTTCTTCGGAGGGGACGGGGCTACACCTTC. It translates to CASSFLRRGRGYTF.